The present T cell receptor beta chain was sequenced within a study of spatial heterogeneity in lung cancer. Turning to the study itself: Approximately two years after resection was the median timing of the follow-up PBMC samples, which were sequenced when available. Within raw reads, each unique TCR and UMI combination appeared on average more than ten times.

Time point in this sample: blood at routine non-recurrence follow-up after resection. MiXCR, run by TCRdb on the 5' RACE reads, gives a single entry per CDR3 protein. The sample includes 9,000 to 10,000 distinct CDR3 sequences, 23% of them seen just once. This clonotype was observed a few times. This CDR3 has 15 residues. CDR1 is SEHNR and CDR2 is FQNEAQ in the germline V gene (reference sequence). The ends lost 6 bases at V and 2 bases at J; junction bases unmatched: 5. Source: PBMCs, taken at follow-up. The receptor was derived from a female donor with early-stage non-small cell lung cancer. The chain employs TRBV7-9 and TRBJ2-1; 9 nucleotides line up with TRBD1. The CDR3 spells CASSLGQGTYNEQFF. CDR3 in DNA: TGTGCCAGCAGTCTGGGACAGGGCACCTACAATGAGCAGTTCTTC.